A selection of T cell receptor beta chains follows, all from one sample in a study of monozygotic twins with inflammatory bowel disease. TCRdb reprocessed the 5' RACE reads and stores each CDR3 protein as one record, lacking DNA. The sample holds 140,000 to 150,000 distinct CDR3 sequences. Sequencing input: blood. The source is a human donor with ulcerative colitis or Crohn's disease, or a healthy co-twin of an affected twin (not recorded which). Each CDR3 is given with its conserved first and last residue.

CDR3 length	J gene	V gene	CDR3 protein
13	TRBJ2-7	TRBV4-1	CASSQYRTYEQYF
14	TRBJ1-5	TRBV7-9	CASSDDNSNQPQHF
13	TRBJ1-3	TRBV4-3	CASSQDSGNTIYF
15	TRBJ1-4	TRBV6-5	CASSSSAATNEKLFF
16	TRBJ1-1	TRBV18	CASSPIQQGGWTEAFF
12	TRBJ1-3	TRBV5-1	CASSLTGNTIYF
13	TRBJ2-1	TRBV24-1	CATSEPSYNEQFF
12	TRBJ1-2	TRBV12-3/TRBV12-4	CASSFSGAGYTF
12	TRBJ2-7	TRBV29-1	CSVGADLYEQYF
15	TRBJ1-6	TRBV20-1	CSAPRDRAGNSPLHF
13	TRBJ2-3	TRBV29-1	CSVRTGGEDTQYF
13	TRBJ2-1	TRBV20-1	CSAPGGGRNEQFF
15	TRBJ1-3	TRBV3-1	CASSRGAFSGNTIYF
17	TRBJ2-2	TRBV3-1	CASSHSGGRTHTGELFF
16	TRBJ1-2	TRBV27	CASSFSIPGQGLGYTF
14	TRBJ2-7	TRBV12-3/TRBV12-4	CASSPRTSLGEQYF
13	TRBJ2-3	TRBV12-3/TRBV12-4	CASSLATTDTQYF
16	TRBJ1-5	TRBV5-8	CASSLGQGRPNQPQHF
14	TRBJ2-3	TRBV10-3	CAIGRQGGADTQYF
15	TRBJ1-2	TRBV19	CASSHDWFLKDGYTF
21	TRBJ2-1	TRBV6-5	CASSPGITPGTSGSARYEQFF
18	TRBJ2-2	TRBV11-2	CASSLVASGGGNTGELFF
14	TRBJ2-1	TRBV5-5	CASSLASPANEQFF
11	TRBJ2-5	TRBV12-3/TRBV12-4	CASSLMETQYF
14	TRBJ1-1	TRBV6-5	CASSYSYVRAVAFF
17	TRBJ2-6	TRBV20-1	CSARRQGRNSGANVLTF
14	TRBJ2-2	TRBV19	CARGTAANTGELFF
14	TRBJ2-7	TRBV4-1	CASSQEELTYEQYF
16	TRBJ2-4	TRBV7-9	CASSFGGRARRDIQYF
14	TRBJ2-3	TRBV7-3	CASSPGHSTDTQYF
15	TRBJ1-2	TRBV5-1	CASSLEGQGPYGYTF
15	TRBJ2-5	TRBV5-4	CASSMRPGGQETQYF
16	TRBJ1-2	TRBV4-1	CASSQALVRGPAGYTF
13	TRBJ2-7	TRBV5-8	CASSHGRTYEQYF
13	TRBJ1-1	TRBV7-3	CASSSGFNTEAFF
14	TRBJ1-1	TRBV18	CASSPIAGDTEAFF
14	TRBJ1-2	TRBV28	CASSPPGKYYGYTF
16	TRBJ1-5	TRBV14	CASSRYLECRNQPQHF
13	TRBJ2-1	TRBV24-1	CATDGGSHNEQFF
18	TRBJ2-3	TRBV6-4	CASSDSWLAGGPADTQYF
14	TRBJ2-2	TRBV5-1	CASSGGIDTGELFF
13	TRBJ1-5	TRBV7-9	CASSAHPLGPQHF
13	TRBJ1-2	TRBV3-1	CASSWGQDYGYTF
14	TRBJ1-1	TRBV12-3/TRBV12-4	CASSSQGGVTEAFF
16	TRBJ2-7	TRBV6-5	CASSWSGGLFSYEQYF
13	TRBJ2-3	TRBV20-1	CSAPSELGDTQYF
14	TRBJ1-5	TRBV12-3/TRBV12-4	CASSFTGSNQPQHF
13	TRBJ1-2	TRBV12-3/TRBV12-4	CASSPILDYGYTF